The 27 T cell receptor beta chains given below trace back to one sample, sequenced in a study of OX40 agonist ivuxolimab in advanced cancers. The protocol was immunoSEQ multiplex PCR, while the TCRdb copy is restricted to in-frame clones and leaves out a portion. The repertoire includes 90,000 to 100,000 clones, roughly 90% of them detected once, and around 2.7% sits in the top ten. The material sequenced was CD4+ or CD8+ T cells sorted from blood, taken in a trial of the OX40 agonist ivuxolimab. These receptors were taken from an adult with an advanced solid tumor such as melanoma, head and neck, liver or kidney cancer.

The rearrangement joins TRBV28 to TRBJ2-1; a weak D match, TRBD2 (6 bases). With 3 bases removed from V and 3 bases from J, the gap between germline ends came to 9 bases. This CDR3 region has 14 residues. Germline-derived CDR1 and CDR2 are MDHEN and SYDVKM. The CDR3 nucleotides are TGTGCCAGCAGTTTGGGGACTGGCTACAATGAGCAGTTCTTC. This translates into CASSLGTGYNEQFF.

This clone was detected only a few times. The chain carries TRBV6-1 and TRBJ1-2; D is unclear. CDR3 length equals 13 residues. CDR1 is MNHNS and CDR2 is SASEGT in the germline V gene. V lost 3 bases and J lost 4, with 9 bases in between. CDR3 in amino acids: CASSDTSSYGYTF. CDR3 nucleotides: TGTGCCAGCAGTGACACGTCGAGCTATGGCTACACCTTC.

The rearrangement uses TRBV6-5 and TRBJ2-5; TRBD2 might be the D (6 bases). This CDR3 is 16 amino acids long. V gave up 0 bases and J gave up 4 bases, with 15 bases separating them. Per germline, CDR1 MNHEY and CDR2 SVGAGI. The CDR3 reads CASSYSTGAARETQYF. CDR3 bases: TGTGCCAGCAGTTACTCGACGGGAGCCGCGCGAGAGACCCAGTACTTC.

V usage is TRBV2 and J usage is TRBJ1-2; the match to TRBD1 covers 7 bases. V shed 4 bases, J shed 8 bases, and the junction held 10 bases outside the gene matches. The CDR3 loop spans 14 amino acids. CDR1 and CDR2 from the germline V gene are SNHLY and FYNNEI. The CDR3 protein is CASSVIGQVRGYTF. In DNA, the CDR3 is TGTGCCAGCAGTGTCATCGGACAGGTCAGAGGCTACACCTTC.

J is TRBJ2-4 and V is TRBV27, with D uncertain. The CDR3 spans 16 residues. V lost 5 bases and J 1 base, leaving 15 bases between the germline ends. Germline V gives CDR1 MNHEY, CDR2 SMNVEV (reference sequence). The CDR3 loop is CASSTTWARAKNIQYF. CDR3 bases: TGTGCCAGCAGTACCACTTGGGCCCGGGCCAAAAACATTCAGTACTTC.

V and J are TRBV28 and TRBJ1-2; 7 bases line up with TRBD1. The CDR3 length is 14 residues. Germline V gives CDR1 MDHEN, CDR2 SYDVKM. Trimming cost V 6 bases and J 3 bases; bases outside gene matches: 7. CDR3 protein: CASSSGQLYYGYTF. CDR3 in DNA: TGTGCCAGCAGCTCGGGACAGCTGTACTATGGCTACACCTTC.

This chain links TRBV19 with TRBJ1-2; TRBD1 might be the D (5 bases). The CDR3 length is 15 residues. Trimming took 6 bases from V and 7 from J, leaving 21 bases between them. The germline V gene has CDR1 LNHDA and CDR2 SQIVND (reference sequence). The CDR3 region is CASSTTGAGMVGYTF. The CDR3, as DNA: TGTGCCAGTAGCACGACCGGGGCCGGGATGGTTGGCTACACCTTC. The full variable domain, with the rest looked up from reference TRBV19 and TRBJ1-2, is DGGITQSPKYLFRKEGQNVTLSCEQNLNHDAMYWYRQDPGQGLRLIYYSQIVNDFQKGDIAEGYSVSREKKESFPLTVTSAQKNPTAFYLCASSTTGAGMVGYTFGSGTRLTVV.

This chain joins TRBV9 and TRBJ2-1; TRBD2 aligns across 8 bases. The CDR3 length is 17 residues. Losses at the gene ends were 3 bases for V and 0 bases for J; bases not matched to a gene: 8. Germline CDR1 is SGDLS and CDR2 is YYNGEE. CDR3 nucleotide sequence: TGTGCCAGCAGCGGAGGAGACGGGAGGGGCTCCTACAATGAGCAGTTCTTC. Translating it yields CASSGGDGRGSYNEQFF.

V and J are TRBV10-1 and TRBJ2-1; TRBD2 matches 7 bases. Germline assignment: CDR1 WNHNN and CDR2 SYGVQD (reference sequence). The trim removed 4 bases at V and 7 bases at J, leaving 16 bases unmatched. The CDR3 is 17 residues long. The CDR3 sequence is CASSGLVGTGGPNEQFF. The CDR3 DNA is TGCGCCAGCAGTGGTCTGGTCGGGACGGGGGGACCTAATGAGCAGTTCTTC.

This clone was seen once. V usage is TRBV7-6 and J usage is TRBJ2-1; 9 bases map to TRBD2. The CDR3 is 14 amino acids. Germline V gene data show CDR1 as SGHVS and CDR2 as FNYEAQ. The V segment lost 0 bases and the J segment 7 bases; nucleotides outside the gene matches: 1. DNA of the CDR3: TGTGCCAGCAGCTTAGCAGCGGGGGGAAATGAGCAGTTCTTC. It codes for CASSLAAGGNEQFF.

The V call is TRBV2, the J call TRBJ1-2, with D perhaps TRBD1 (6 bases). V was cut by 7 bases and J by 7 bases, with 13 bases left in between. The CDR3 has 12 residues. Germline V gene lookup returns CDR1 SNHLY and CDR2 FYNNEI. The CDR3 DNA reads as TGTGCCAGCACGACAGGTTCTACTGGCTACACCTTC. This sequence encodes CASTTGSTGYTF.

The chain joins TRBV7-2 to TRBJ2-1, with 12 bases matching TRBD2. CDR3 length: 15 residues. With V trimmed by 2 bases and J by 9 bases, 5 bases remained unmatched. In germline, CDR1 is SGHTA, CDR2 FQGNSA. In DNA, the CDR3 is TGTGCCAGCAGCTTACGACTAGCGGGAGCAGCTGAGCAGTTCTTC. It specifies CASSLRLAGAAEQFF.

The chain employs TRBV5-1 and TRBJ1-1; D is perhaps TRBD1 (6 bases). The CDR3 loop spans 14 amino acids. Germline CDR1 and CDR2: SGHRS and YFSETQ. With 0 bases removed from V and 3 bases from J, the gap between germline ends came to 9 bases. The CDR3 is CASSLDREDTEAFF. The CDR3 DNA reads TGCGCCAGCAGCTTGGACAGGGAAGACACTGAAGCTTTCTTT.

The gene calls are TRBV27 and TRBJ1-2, with 7 bases aligning to TRBD1. CDR1 and CDR2 from the germline V gene are MNHEY and SMNVEV (reference sequence). Trimming took 2 bases from V and 0 from J; bases not matched to a gene: 9. The CDR3 has 17 residues. The CDR3 DNA follows: TGTGCCAGCAGTTTAAACAGGGGAATTGGGGCTAACTATGGCTACACCTTC. Protein sequence: CASSLNRGIGANYGYTF.

The V and J genes are TRBV6-5 and TRBJ1-3; the D is unclear. The CDR3 consists of 14 residues. The germline V gene encodes CDR1 MNHEY and CDR2 SVGAGI. V lost 0 bases, J lost 4 bases, and 7 bases lay in between. The CDR3 DNA reads as TGTGCCAGCAGTTACTCCCAGACAGGAAACACCATATATTTT. It specifies CASSYSQTGNTIYF.

The chain combines TRBV7-8 with TRBJ2-7, with D perhaps matching TRBD2 (6 bases). This CDR3 has 14 amino acids. Germline lookup yields CDR1 SGHVS and CDR2 FQNEAQ. V was cut by 5 bases and J by 2 bases, with 13 bases left in between. CDR3 sequence: CASSPLGLAYEQYF. The CDR3 DNA reads as TGTGCCAGCAGCCCGTTGGGACTGGCCTACGAGCAGTACTTC.

This chain uses TRBV7-2 with TRBJ2-4; no clear D gene. The CDR3 consists of 13 residues. Germline loops: CDR1 SGHTA, CDR2 FQGNSA. Trimming stripped 2 bases from V and 12 bases from J, with 14 bases between. The CDR3 sequence: CASSLFSGRAQYF. The CDR3 nucleotides are TGTGCCAGCAGCTTATTCTCCGGAAGGGCTCAGTACTTC.

The V and J genes are TRBV28 and TRBJ1-5, with D perhaps matching TRBD1 (6 bases). The CDR3 length is 14 residues. Germline loops: CDR1 MDHEN, CDR2 SYDVKM. Trimming shortened V by 10 bases and J by 6 bases, and 19 bases separated the two germline ends. CDR3 DNA sequence: TGTGCCACAATTATCGGACAGAAGGGTCAGCCCCAGCATTTT. Translating gives CATIIGQKGQPQHF.

This chain connects TRBV28 to TRBJ1-2; D uncertain. There are 13 residues in the CDR3. Germline V gene lookup returns CDR1 MDHEN and CDR2 SYDVKM. V was trimmed by 6 bases and J by 0 bases, leaving 8 bases between them. This CDR3 reads CASRPTSNYGYTF. CDR3 bases: TGTGCCAGCAGACCGACTTCTAACTATGGCTACACCTTC.

The chain recombines TRBV28 with TRBJ1-3; tentatively, D is TRBD1 (6 bases). Germline V gene lookup returns CDR1 MDHEN and CDR2 SYDVKM. The CDR3 loop spans 14 amino acids. Trimming removed 4 bases from V and 2 bases from J, with 9 bases in between. CDR3 sequence reads: CASSSRTAGNTIYF. The CDR3 bases are TGTGCCAGCAGTTCCCGGACAGCTGGAAACACCATATATTTT.

V and J are TRBV5-1 and TRBJ1-2, with D uncertain. Trimming removed 2 bases at V and 8 bases at J, with 13 bases between. Germline lookup yields CDR1 SGHRS and CDR2 YFSETQ. This CDR3 comprises 13 residues. This CDR3 is CASSFREGVGYTF. The CDR3 bases are TGCGCCAGCAGCTTCCGGGAAGGTGTCGGCTACACCTTC. The full variable domain, completed using reference TRBV5-1 and TRBJ1-2, is KAGVTQTPRYLIKTRGQQVTLSCSPISGHRSVSWYQQTPGQGLQFLFEYFSETQRNKGNFPGRFSGRQFSNSRSEMNVSTLELGDSALYLCASSFREGVGYTFGSGTRLTVV.

The chain uses TRBV6-5 and TRBJ1-4; D may be TRBD1 (6 bases). Between the trimmed V and J ends, which lost 2 bases and 5 bases, there was a span of 12 bases. The CDR3 consists of 15 residues. CDR1 and CDR2 (germline): MNHEY, SVGAGI. The CDR3 spells CASSYGTTQNEKLFF. CDR3 sequence (DNA): TGTGCCAGCAGTTACGGGACAACTCAGAATGAAAAACTGTTTTTT.

This rearrangement joins TRBV19 to TRBJ2-4; the match to TRBD2 covers 10 bases. Germline values: CDR1 LNHDA, CDR2 SQIVND (reference sequence). V lost 10 bases, J lost 8 bases, and 8 bases stayed unmatched. The CDR3 runs 13 residues. The CDR3 DNA reads TGTGCCACCTCGACCGGGACTAGCGACATTCAGTACTTC. Protein product: CATSTGTSDIQYF. Full variable domain (rest looked up from reference TRBV19 and TRBJ2-4): DGGITQSPKYLFRKEGQNVTLSCEQNLNHDAMYWYRQDPGQGLRLIYYSQIVNDFQKGDIAEGYSVSREKKESFPLTVTSAQKNPTAFYLCATSTGTSDIQYFGAGTRLSVL.

The chain has TRBV28 and TRBJ2-5; 9 bases map to TRBD1. There are 14 residues in the CDR3. Germline V lookup: CDR1 MDHEN, CDR2 SYDVKM. With V trimmed by 5 bases and J by 6 bases, 7 bases remained unmatched. CDR3 nucleotides: TGTGCCAGCAGTGCTTTGGACAGGGGCCAGACCCAGTACTTC. Residues: CASSALDRGQTQYF.

V gene TRBV5-1 combines with J gene TRBJ2-5; TRBD2 matches 9 bases. CDR1 and CDR2 (germline): SGHRS, YFSETQ. Losses at the gene ends were 0 bases for V and 5 bases for J; bases not matched to a gene: 2. This CDR3 has 14 residues. DNA of the CDR3: TGCGCCAGCAGCTTGGGCGGGAGGGTCGAGACCCAGTACTTC. Its translation is CASSLGGRVETQYF.

The J gene is TRBJ2-1, the V gene TRBV5-1; 13 nucleotides match TRBD2. The germline CDR1 and CDR2 sequences are SGHRS and YFSETQ. The CDR3 has 16 residues. With V trimmed by 5 bases and J by 8 bases, 10 bases remained unmatched. The CDR3 loop reads CASSRAGTSGTDEQFF. The CDR3 DNA follows: TGCGCCAGCAGTCGCGCCGGGACTAGCGGGACCGATGAGCAGTTCTTC.

This clone came up once. The rearrangement uses TRBV7-2 and TRBJ1-4; D might be TRBD1 (6 bases). This CDR3 region has 14 residues. Per the germline V gene, CDR1 is SGHTA and CDR2 is FQGNSA. The V end lost 5 bases, the J end lost 3 bases, and 10 bases lay between the germline ends. The CDR3 region is CASSQGTPNEKLFF. CDR3 bases: TGTGCCAGCAGCCAGGGGACCCCTAATGAAAAACTGTTTTTT. Using reference TRBV7-2 and TRBJ1-4 for the parts outside the CDR3, the full variable domain is GAGVSQSPSNKVTEKGKDVELRCDPISGHTALYWYRQSLGQGLEFLIYFQGNSAPDKSGLPSDRFSAERTGGSVSTLTIQRTQQEDSAVYLCASSQGTPNEKLFFGSGTQLSVL.